This T cell receptor (beta chain) was obtained from a study of breast tumors, draining lymph nodes, adjacent tissues. Notes on the study in general: Luminal-like breast cancer showed significantly higher tumor–nontumor repertoire similarity than basal-like. Tumor T cell lymph node origin was a supported hypothesis, not proven. Tumors had less TCR diversity than lymph nodes, more than nontumor tissue.

The CDR3 covers 16 residues. The germline gives CDR1 SGDLS, CDR2 YYNGEE. Samples came from axillary lymph nodes draining the breast cancer. Concerning this clonotype itself: Its specificity is unknown. This may come from a read error, since a much larger clone is one base off.

TCRdb redid the calling of the multiplex PCR reads with MiXCR, one entry per CDR3 protein. The table lists about 200,000 distinct CDR3 sequences, over 25% of them singletons, with 4% to 4.5% in the top ten. The rearrangement uses TRBV9 and TRBJ2-2; 9 nucleotides match TRBD1. Sequenced material: axillary lymph node tissue. The source is a female donor with breast cancer. Some clones in this sample may be carry-over from other donors' samples. CDR3 nucleotide sequence: TGTGCCAGCAGCGTCACTACAGGGGGCGCAACCGGGGAGCTGGTTTTT. Residues: CASSVTTGGATGELVF.